Shown below are 9 T cell receptor beta chains from a single sample sequenced in a study of chemoradiotherapy in HPV16-positive cancers. Measured with immunoSEQ multiplex PCR; TCRdb has only the in-frame clones, and not every one. Among fewer than 30,000 clones listed, 91% were seen once. The source material was blood, sampled from a patient who underwent chemoradiotherapy. These TCRs come from a human donor with HPV-associated anogenital cancer.

This clone appeared a few times. V usage is TRBV30 and J usage is TRBJ1-5; D possibly corresponds to TRBD1 (5 bases). The CDR3 runs 13 residues. Germline values: CDR1 GTSNPN, CDR2 SVGIG (reference sequence). Between the trimmed V and J ends, which lost 1 base and 2 bases, there was a span of 6 bases. The CDR3 spells CAWSEGGNQPQHF. In nucleotides, the CDR3 is TGTGCCTGGAGTGAAGGGGGCAATCAGCCCCAGCATTTT.

The chain recombines TRBV19 with TRBJ2-1, with 8 bases fitting TRBD2. V lost 5 bases to trimming and J lost 5 bases; unmatched junction nucleotides: 8. The germline CDR1 and CDR2 sequences are LNHDA and SQIVND (reference sequence). The CDR3 consists of 15 residues. CDR3 bases: TGTGCCAGTAGTCCTACTAGCGGACCCCACAATGAGCAGTTCTTC. Translating gives CASSPTSGPHNEQFF.

This chain connects TRBV11-2 to TRBJ2-7; possibly TRBD1 or TRBD2 for D (6 bases each). The CDR3 contains 16 residues. Germline V lookup: CDR1 SGHAT, CDR2 FQNNGV. Trimming left V 5 bases short and J 6 bases short, with 23 bases between. CDR3 in amino acids: CASSDPDRGALSEQYF. The CDR3 coding sequence is TGTGCCAGCAGCGATCCGGATAGGGGGGCGCTTTCCGAGCAGTACTTC.

This clone was counted between two and nine times. The chain couples TRBV7-9 to TRBJ1-2; the match to TRBD1 covers 7 bases. This CDR3 is 15 amino acids long. J gave up 5 bases and V 0 bases, and 6 bases lay outside the gene matches. Germline V gives CDR1 SEHNR, CDR2 FQNEAQ (reference sequence). This chain's CDR3 is CASSLAPGTAYGYTF. Written as DNA, the CDR3 is TGTGCCAGCAGCTTAGCCCCCGGGACAGCTTATGGCTACACCTTC.

This clone was seen only once. The chain uses TRBV7-8 and TRBJ2-7; 11 bases match TRBD2. V was clipped by 4 bases and J by 3 bases; unmatched bases: 5. Germline CDR1 SGHVS, CDR2 FQNEAQ. CDR3 length equals 15 residues. The CDR3 DNA follows: TGTGCCAGCAGCTCAGTACTAGCGGGGGACTACGAGCAGTACTTC. As protein: CASSSVLAGDYEQYF.

The chain couples TRBV6-1 to TRBJ1-3, with TRBD1 as a possible D gene (6 bases). Germline CDR1 MNHNS, CDR2 SASEGT. CDR3 size: 15 residues. V was cut by 7 bases and J by 3 bases, with 16 bases left in between. The CDR3 coding sequence is TGTGCCAGCATCCGGAAGACAGGAGTTGGAAACACCATATATTTT. This encodes CASIRKTGVGNTIYF.

The genes are TRBV4-1 and TRBJ1-1, with 9 bases that match TRBD1. The CDR3 has 16 amino acids. The germline CDR1 and CDR2 sequences are MGHRA and YSYEKL. V shed 1 base and J 6 bases; nucleotides not matched to a gene: 9. The CDR3 region is CASSQGIGQGWAEAFF. CDR3 DNA sequence: TGCGCCAGCAGCCAAGGTATTGGACAGGGGTGGGCTGAAGCTTTCTTT.

This clone was counted a single time. The chain links TRBV7-2 to TRBJ2-1; TRBD1 might be the D (5 bases). The germline V gene encodes CDR1 SGHTA and CDR2 FQGNSA. The CDR3 length is 17 residues. With 4 bases removed from V and 0 bases from J, the gap between germline ends came to 16 bases. CDR3 in amino acids: CASSSQGAVLSYNEQFF. The DNA for the CDR3 is TGTGCCAGCAGCTCCCAGGGTGCGGTCCTCTCCTACAATGAGCAGTTCTTC. Using reference TRBV7-2 and TRBJ2-1 for the parts outside the CDR3, the full variable domain is GAGVSQSPSNKVTEKGKDVELRCDPISGHTALYWYRQSLGQGLEFLIYFQGNSAPDKSGLPSDRFSAERTGGSVSTLTIQRTQQEDSAVYLCASSSQGAVLSYNEQFFGPGTRLTVL.

CDR3 residues: CASSLFHNTGELFF. The CDR3 DNA sequence: TGTGCCAGCAGTTTATTCCATAACACCGGGGAGCTGTTTTTT. The chain combines TRBV27 with TRBJ2-2; D gene unclear. The germline V gene has CDR1 MNHEY and CDR2 SMNVEV (reference sequence). The CDR3 consists of 14 residues. V lost 1 base to trimming and J lost 2 bases, with 5 bases between them.